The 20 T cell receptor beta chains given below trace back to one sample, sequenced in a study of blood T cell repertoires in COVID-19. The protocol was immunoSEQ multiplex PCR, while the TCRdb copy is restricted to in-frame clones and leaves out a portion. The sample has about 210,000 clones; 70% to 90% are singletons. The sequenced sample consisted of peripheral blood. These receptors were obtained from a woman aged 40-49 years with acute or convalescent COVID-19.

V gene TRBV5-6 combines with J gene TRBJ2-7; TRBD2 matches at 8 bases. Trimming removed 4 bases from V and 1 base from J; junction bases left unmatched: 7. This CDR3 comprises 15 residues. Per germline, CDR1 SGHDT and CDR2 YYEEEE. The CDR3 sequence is CASSSGTRGSYEQYV. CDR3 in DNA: TGTGCCAGCAGCAGTGGGACTAGAGGTTCCTACGAGCAGTACGTC.

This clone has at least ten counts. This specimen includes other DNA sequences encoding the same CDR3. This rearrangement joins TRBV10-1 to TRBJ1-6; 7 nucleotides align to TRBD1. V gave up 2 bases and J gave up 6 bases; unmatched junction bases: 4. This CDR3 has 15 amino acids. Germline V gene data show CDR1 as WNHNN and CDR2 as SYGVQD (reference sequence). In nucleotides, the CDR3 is TGCGCCAGCAGTGAGCGGACAGGACTTAATTCACCCCTCCACTTT. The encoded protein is CASSERTGLNSPLHF.

CDR3 amino acids: CAWTNPGSYNSPLHF. The CDR3 DNA sequence: TGTGCCTGGACGAATCCAGGCTCCTATAATTCACCCCTCCACTTT. V gene TRBV30 combines with J gene TRBJ1-6; D not resolved. The ends were cut back, 4 bases at V and 0 bases at J, with 10 bases in the middle. Germline V gene data show CDR1 as GTSNPN and CDR2 as SVGIG (reference sequence). This CDR3 comprises 15 residues.

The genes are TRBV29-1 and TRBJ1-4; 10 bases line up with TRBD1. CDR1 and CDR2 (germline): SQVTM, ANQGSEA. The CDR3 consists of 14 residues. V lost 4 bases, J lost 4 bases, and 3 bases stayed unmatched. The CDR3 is CSVAGTGVNEKLFF. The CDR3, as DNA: TGCAGCGTTGCCGGGACAGGGGTTAATGAAAAACTGTTTTTT.

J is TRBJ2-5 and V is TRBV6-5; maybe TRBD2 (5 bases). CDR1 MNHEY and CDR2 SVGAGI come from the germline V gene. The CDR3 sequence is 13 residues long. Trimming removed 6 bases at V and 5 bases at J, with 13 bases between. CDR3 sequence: CASRDLARETQYF. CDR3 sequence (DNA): TGTGCCAGCAGAGACTTAGCGCGGGAGACCCAGTACTTC.

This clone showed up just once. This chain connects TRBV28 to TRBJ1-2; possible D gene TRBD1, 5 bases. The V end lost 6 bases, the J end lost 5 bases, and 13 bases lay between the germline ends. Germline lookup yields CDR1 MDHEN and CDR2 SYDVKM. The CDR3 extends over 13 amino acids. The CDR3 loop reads CASRPGGPYGYTF. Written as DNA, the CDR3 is TGTGCCAGCAGACCCGGGGGACCGTATGGCTACACCTTC.

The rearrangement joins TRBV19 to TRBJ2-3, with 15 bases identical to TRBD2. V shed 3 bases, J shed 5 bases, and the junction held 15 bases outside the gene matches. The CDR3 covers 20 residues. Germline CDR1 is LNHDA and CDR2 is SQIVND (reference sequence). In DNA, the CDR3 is TGTGCCAGTAGTATTGGCATCGGACTAGCGGGGGGGGCCCGTGGAGATACGCAGTATTTT. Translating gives CASSIGIGLAGGARGDTQYF.

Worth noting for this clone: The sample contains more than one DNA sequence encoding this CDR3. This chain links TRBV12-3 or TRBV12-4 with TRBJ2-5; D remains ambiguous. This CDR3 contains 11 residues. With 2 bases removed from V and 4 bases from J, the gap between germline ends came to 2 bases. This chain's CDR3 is CASSLLETQYF. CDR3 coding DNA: TGTGCCAGCAGTTTACTAGAGACCCAGTACTTC.

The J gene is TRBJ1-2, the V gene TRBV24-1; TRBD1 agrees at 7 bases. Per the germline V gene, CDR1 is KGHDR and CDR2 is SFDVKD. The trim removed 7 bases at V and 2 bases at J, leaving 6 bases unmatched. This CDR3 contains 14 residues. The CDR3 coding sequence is TGTGCCACCAGCGAACAGGGGATAAACTATGGCTACACCTTC. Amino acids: CATSEQGINYGYTF.

The CDR3 here is CASDNGQGGNQPQHF. The CDR3 DNA is TGTGCCAGTGATAACGGGCAGGGTGGGAATCAGCCCCAGCATTTT. V usage is TRBV19 and J usage is TRBJ1-5; D is perhaps TRBD1 (5 bases). The V gene lost 8 bases and the J gene lost 4 bases, with 18 bases spanning the gap. Germline CDR1 LNHDA, CDR2 SQIVND (reference sequence). The CDR3 sequence is 15 residues long.

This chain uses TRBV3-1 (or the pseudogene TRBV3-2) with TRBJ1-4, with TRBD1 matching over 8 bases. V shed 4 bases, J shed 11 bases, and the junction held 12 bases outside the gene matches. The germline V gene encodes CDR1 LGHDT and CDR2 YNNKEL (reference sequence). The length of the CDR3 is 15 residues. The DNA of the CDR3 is TGTGCCAGCAGCCCCTCGACCCAGGGGGCACGGAAACTGTTTTTT. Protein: CASSPSTQGARKLFF.

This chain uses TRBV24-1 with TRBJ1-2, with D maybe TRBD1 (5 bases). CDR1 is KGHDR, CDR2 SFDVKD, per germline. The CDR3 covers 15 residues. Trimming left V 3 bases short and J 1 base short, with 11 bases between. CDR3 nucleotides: TGTGCCACCAGTGATGGACAACTAAATAACTATGGCTACACCTTC. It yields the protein CATSDGQLNNYGYTF.

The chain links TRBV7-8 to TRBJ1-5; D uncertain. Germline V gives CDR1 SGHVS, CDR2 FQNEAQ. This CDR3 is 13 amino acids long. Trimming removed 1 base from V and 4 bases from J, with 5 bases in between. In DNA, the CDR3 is TGTGCCAGCAGCTTAGTCAGAAATCAGCCCCAGCATTTT. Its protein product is CASSLVRNQPQHF.

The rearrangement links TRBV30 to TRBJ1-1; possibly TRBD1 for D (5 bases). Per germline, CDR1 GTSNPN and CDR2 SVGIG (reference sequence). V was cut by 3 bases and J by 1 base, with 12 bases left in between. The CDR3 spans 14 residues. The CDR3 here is CAWSPGGANTEAFF. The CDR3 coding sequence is TGTGCCTGGAGCCCAGGAGGGGCGAACACTGAAGCTTTCTTT.

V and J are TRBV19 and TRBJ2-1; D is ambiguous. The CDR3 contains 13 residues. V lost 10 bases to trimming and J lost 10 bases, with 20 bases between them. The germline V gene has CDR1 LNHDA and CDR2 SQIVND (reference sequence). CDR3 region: CATRHQSLGEQFF. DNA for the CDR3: TGTGCCACCAGACACCAGTCGCTTGGGGAGCAGTTCTTC.

CDR3 in amino acids: CASSLHRGFNTGELFF. As DNA, the CDR3 is TGTGCCAGCAGCCTTCACAGGGGGTTCAACACCGGGGAGCTGTTTTTT. This chain links TRBV3-1 (or the pseudogene TRBV3-2) with TRBJ2-2, with 8 bases aligning to TRBD1. Trimming at V came to 4 bases and at J to 2 bases, leaving 6 bases not matched to a gene. The CDR3 is 16 amino acids. Germline V CDR1 and CDR2: LGHDT, YNNKEL (reference sequence).

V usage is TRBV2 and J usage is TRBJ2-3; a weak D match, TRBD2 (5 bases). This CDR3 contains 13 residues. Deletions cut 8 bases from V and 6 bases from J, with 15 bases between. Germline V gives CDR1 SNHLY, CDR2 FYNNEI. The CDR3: CASGGLASDTQYF. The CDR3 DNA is TGTGCCAGCGGCGGCCTAGCATCTGATACGCAGTATTTT.

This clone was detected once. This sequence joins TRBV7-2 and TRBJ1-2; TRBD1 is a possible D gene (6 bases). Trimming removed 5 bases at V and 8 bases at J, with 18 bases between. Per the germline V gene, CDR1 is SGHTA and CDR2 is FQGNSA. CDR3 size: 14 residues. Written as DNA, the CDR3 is TGTGCCAGCAGCCTAAGGCAGGGGCAAGGCGGCTACACCTTC. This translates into CASSLRQGQGGYTF.

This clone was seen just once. The DNA for the CDR3 is TGTGCCAGCTCACCACCGCAGCGGGGGGCTAGGCAGTACGTC. It codes for CASSPPQRGARQYV. The chain employs TRBV18 and TRBJ2-7, with 9 bases aligning to TRBD2. The CDR3 runs 14 residues. With V trimmed by 0 bases and J by 9 bases, 6 bases remained unmatched. CDR1 KGHSH and CDR2 LQKENI come from the germline V gene.

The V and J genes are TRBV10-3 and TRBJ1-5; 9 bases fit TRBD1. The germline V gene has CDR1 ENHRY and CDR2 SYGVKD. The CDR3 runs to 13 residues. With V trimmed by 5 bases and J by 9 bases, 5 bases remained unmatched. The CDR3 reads CAISRTGDRPQHF. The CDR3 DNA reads TGTGCCATCAGTCGGACAGGGGACCGGCCCCAGCATTTT.